This record covers a single TCR beta chain. Its specificity is not known. This sample was included in a study of neoadjuvant nivolumab and ipilimumab in lung cancer. Study-level findings and limits: Compared with tumor-adjacent uninvolved lung, resected tumors showed greater richness and clonality.

The CDR3 covers 16 residues. Unmatched junction bases numbered 1, after V lost 0 bases and J lost 1 base. Germline lookup yields CDR1 KGHSH and CDR2 LQKENI. Here immunoSEQ multiplex PCR was the method, and the copy in TCRdb shows in-frame clones only, minus some. The data show about 6,800 clones, around 83% seen once. The sequenced sample was tumor tissue, obtained after neoadjuvant nivolumab, alone or with ipilimumab, at or shortly before surgery. The clonotype originates from an adult with non-small cell lung cancer. The chain joins TRBV18 to TRBJ2-2, with TRBD1 matching over 8 bases. In nucleotides, the CDR3 is TGTGCCAGCTCACCACCAACAGGGGGGAACACCGGGGAGCTGTTTTTT. Its translation: CASSPPTGGNTGELFF.